Listed here is a single TCR beta chain. The data were taken from a study of blood T cell repertoires in COVID-19. Whole-study context: Specimens from acute and convalescent COVID-19 originated in the United States, Italy and Spain. PBMCs, B-cell-depleted T cells, or T cells provided the cDNA or gDNA that made up the material.

This CDR3 has 15 residues. Trimming at V came to 3 bases and at J to 3 bases, leaving 8 bases not matched to a gene. As originally analysed: Nucleated cell counts were estimated from reference gene primer amplification. Using immunoSEQ multiplex PCR, the repertoire was profiled, and TCRdb retains in-frame clones only, with some absent. V and J calls and clone size are as listed in that table; D and trimming were resolved from the DNA. The table has about 130,000 clones, about four fifths seen once. The V gene is TRBV5-3, the J gene TRBJ2-7; 8 nucleotides line up with TRBD2. TRBV5-3 is reported as an ORF; its role is uncertain. The specimen was peripheral blood. The sequence came from a man aged 55 to 70 with acute or convalescent COVID-19. The CDR3 region is CARSSPGLAVYEQYF. CDR3 nucleotides: TGTGCCAGAAGCTCCCCCGGACTAGCCGTCTACGAGCAGTACTTC.